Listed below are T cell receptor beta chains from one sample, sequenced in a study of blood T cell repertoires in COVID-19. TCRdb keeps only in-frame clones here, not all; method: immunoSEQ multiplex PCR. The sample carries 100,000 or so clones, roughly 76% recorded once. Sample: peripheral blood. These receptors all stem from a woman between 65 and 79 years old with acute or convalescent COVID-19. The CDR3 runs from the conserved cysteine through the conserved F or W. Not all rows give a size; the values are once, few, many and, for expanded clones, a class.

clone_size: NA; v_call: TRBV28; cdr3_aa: CASSLAPRGHNEQFF
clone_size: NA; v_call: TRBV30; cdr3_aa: CASKPGLARGGAGELFF
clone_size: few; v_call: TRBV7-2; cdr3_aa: CASSLAGQSSYNEQFF
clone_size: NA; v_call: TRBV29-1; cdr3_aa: CSVLQGRYEQYF
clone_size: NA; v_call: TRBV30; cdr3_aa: CAWSALPPGLAGRYEQYF
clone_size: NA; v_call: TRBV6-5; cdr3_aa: CASSWGRGGQPQHF
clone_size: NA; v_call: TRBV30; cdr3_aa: CAWSGQRGRTDTQYF
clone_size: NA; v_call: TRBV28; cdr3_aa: CASSFNNKNIQYF
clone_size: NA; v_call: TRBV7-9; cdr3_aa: CASSGLRGGTDTQYF
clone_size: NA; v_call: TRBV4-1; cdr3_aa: CASSREGQNSYNEQFF
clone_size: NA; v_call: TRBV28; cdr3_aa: CASSPTGSGPTNYGYTF